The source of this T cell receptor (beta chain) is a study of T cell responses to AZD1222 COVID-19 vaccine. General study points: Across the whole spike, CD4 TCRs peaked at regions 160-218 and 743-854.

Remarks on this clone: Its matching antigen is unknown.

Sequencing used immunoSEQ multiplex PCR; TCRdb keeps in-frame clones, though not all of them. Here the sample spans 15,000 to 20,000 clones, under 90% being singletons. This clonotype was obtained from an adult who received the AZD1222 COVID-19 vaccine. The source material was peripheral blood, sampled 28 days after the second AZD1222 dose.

This chain's CDR3 is CASSQLAGAPDTQYF. The CDR3 DNA reads as TGTGCCAGCAGCCAACTAGCGGGAGCCCCAGATACGCAGTATTTT. This chain links TRBV7-2 with TRBJ2-3; 11 bases fit TRBD2. V was clipped by 5 bases and J by 4 bases; unmatched bases: 5. Germline V gives CDR1 SGHTA, CDR2 FQGNSA. CDR3 length: 15 amino acids.